This is a list of T cell receptor beta chains from one sample in a study of blood T cell repertoires in COVID-19. Profiling relied on immunoSEQ multiplex PCR, and the TCRdb table lists in-frame clones only, not all of them. Of more than 50,000 clones detected, about 91% appear once; the ten largest clones hold around 5.1%. Material for sequencing was peripheral blood. The receptors derive from a man aged 60 to 75 with active COVID-19. Each CDR3 is given with its conserved first and last residue. Fields, in order: D gene, clone size, V gene, J gene, CDR3 DNA, CDR3 protein. A D gene is named only where the DNA matches it firmly. Only some rows state a clone size, as once, few, many or a class for expanded clones.

d_call: .
clone_size: .
v_call: TRBV19
j_call: TRBJ1-5
cdr3_nt: TGTGCCAGTAGTCCCCGACCAGGGGGCAATCAGCCCCAGCATTTT
cdr3_aa: CASSPRPGGNQPQHF

d_call: .
clone_size: .
v_call: TRBV7-3
j_call: TRBJ2-3
cdr3_nt: TGTGCCAGCAGCTTAAAGCACGGGAGAGCAGATACGCAGTATTTT
cdr3_aa: CASSLKHGRADTQYF

d_call: .
clone_size: .
v_call: TRBV11-2
j_call: TRBJ1-5
cdr3_nt: TGTGCCAGCAGCTTCGGGGATCGGCAGCCCCAGCATTTT
cdr3_aa: CASSFGDRQPQHF

d_call: .
clone_size: .
v_call: TRBV5-6
j_call: TRBJ1-2
cdr3_nt: TGTGCCAGCAGCTTGGCCCGGGGTCTAGGGGGCTACACCTTC
cdr3_aa: CASSLARGLGGYTF

d_call: TRBD2
clone_size: .
v_call: TRBV19
j_call: TRBJ2-1
cdr3_nt: TGTGCCAGTAGTGGGACTAGCGGGTACAATGAGCAGTTCTTC
cdr3_aa: CASSGTSGYNEQFF

d_call: .
clone_size: .
v_call: TRBV11-2
j_call: TRBJ2-7
cdr3_nt: TGTGCCAGCAGCTTAGGGGGCAGGGGGGACCTCGACGAGCAGTACTTC
cdr3_aa: CASSLGGRGDLDEQYF

d_call: TRBD1
clone_size: .
v_call: TRBV7-8
j_call: TRBJ2-2
cdr3_nt: TGTGCCAGCAGCCCAAAGACAGGGTTGAACACCGGGGAGCTGTTTTTT
cdr3_aa: CASSPKTGLNTGELFF

d_call: .
clone_size: .
v_call: TRBV27
j_call: TRBJ1-5
cdr3_nt: TGTGCCAGCAGTTTAAGGGGGAATCAGCCCCAGCATTTT
cdr3_aa: CASSLRGNQPQHF

d_call: TRBD2
clone_size: .
v_call: TRBV7-2
j_call: TRBJ2-1
cdr3_nt: TGTGCCAGCAGCTTACGTCTAGCGGTGAACAATGAGCAGTTCTTC
cdr3_aa: CASSLRLAVNNEQFF

d_call: .
clone_size: .
v_call: TRBV9
j_call: TRBJ2-7
cdr3_nt: TGTGCCAGCAGCCCCCACGAGAACTCCTACGAGCAGTACTTC
cdr3_aa: CASSPHENSYEQYF

d_call: .
clone_size: .
v_call: TRBV7-2
j_call: TRBJ1-1
cdr3_nt: TGTGCCAGCAGCTTAGCGGGGGGGGGCTACACTGAAGCTTTCTTT
cdr3_aa: CASSLAGGGYTEAFF

d_call: TRBD1
clone_size: .
v_call: TRBV5-6
j_call: TRBJ2-1
cdr3_nt: TGTGCCAGCAGCGTCACAGGGGCGAACCTATACAATGAGCAGTTCTTC
cdr3_aa: CASSVTGANLYNEQFF

d_call: TRBD2
clone_size: once
v_call: TRBV28
j_call: TRBJ2-1
cdr3_nt: TGTGCCAGCAGTTTATCGGCGGGAGGGAACAATGAGCAGTTCTTC
cdr3_aa: CASSLSAGGNNEQFF

d_call: .
clone_size: once
v_call: TRBV9
j_call: TRBJ2-5
cdr3_nt: TGTGCCAGCAGCAAGACTAGTTTAGAGACCCAGTACTTC
cdr3_aa: CASSKTSLETQYF